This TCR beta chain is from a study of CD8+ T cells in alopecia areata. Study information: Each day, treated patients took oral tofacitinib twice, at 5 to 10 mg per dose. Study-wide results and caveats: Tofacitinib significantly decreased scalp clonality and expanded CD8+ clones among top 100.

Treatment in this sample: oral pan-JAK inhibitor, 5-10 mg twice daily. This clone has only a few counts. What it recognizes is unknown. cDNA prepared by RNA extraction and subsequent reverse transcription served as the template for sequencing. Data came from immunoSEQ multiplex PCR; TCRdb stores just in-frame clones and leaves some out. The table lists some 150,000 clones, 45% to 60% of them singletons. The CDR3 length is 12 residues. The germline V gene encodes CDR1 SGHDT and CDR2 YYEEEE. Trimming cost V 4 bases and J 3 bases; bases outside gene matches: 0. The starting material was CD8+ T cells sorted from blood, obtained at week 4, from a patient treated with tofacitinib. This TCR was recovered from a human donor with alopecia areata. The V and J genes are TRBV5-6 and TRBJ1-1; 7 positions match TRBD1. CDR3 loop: CASSTGDTEAFF. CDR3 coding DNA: TGTGCCAGCAGCACAGGGGACACTGAAGCTTTCTTT.